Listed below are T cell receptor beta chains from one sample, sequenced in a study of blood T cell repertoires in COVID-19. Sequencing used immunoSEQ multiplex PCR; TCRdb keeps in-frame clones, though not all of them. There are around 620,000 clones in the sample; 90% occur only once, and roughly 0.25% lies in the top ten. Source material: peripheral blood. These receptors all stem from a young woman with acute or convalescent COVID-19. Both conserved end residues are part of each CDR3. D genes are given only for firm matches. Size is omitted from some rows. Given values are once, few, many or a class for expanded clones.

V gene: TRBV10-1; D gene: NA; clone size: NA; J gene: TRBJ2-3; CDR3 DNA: TGCGCCAGCAGTGAATCAGGGGTAAATTTTAAACAGTATTTT; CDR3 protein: CASSESGVNFKQYF
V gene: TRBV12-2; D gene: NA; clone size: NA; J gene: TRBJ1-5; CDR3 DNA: TGTGCAAGTCGCTTAGGTCAGAATCCCCAGCATTTT; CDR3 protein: CASRLGQNPQHF
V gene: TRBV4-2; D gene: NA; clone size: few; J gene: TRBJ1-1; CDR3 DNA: TGTGCCAGCAGCCTCCCCCGGGGGGGGGCGGAAGCGGCTTTCTTT; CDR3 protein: CASSLPRGGAEAAFF
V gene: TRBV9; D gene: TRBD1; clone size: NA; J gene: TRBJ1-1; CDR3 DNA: TGTGCCAGCAGCCCAGGACAGGGGCGCACTGAAGCTTTCTTT; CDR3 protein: CASSPGQGRTEAFF
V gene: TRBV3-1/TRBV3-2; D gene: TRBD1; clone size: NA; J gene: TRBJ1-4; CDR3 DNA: TGTGCCAGCAGCCCGATAGCATCTGCCGGGACAGGGGGATTAATAGCAACTAATGAAAAACTGTTTTTT; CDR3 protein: CASSPIASAGTGGLIATNEKLFF
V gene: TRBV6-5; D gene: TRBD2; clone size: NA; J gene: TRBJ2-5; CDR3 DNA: TGTGCCAGCAGACGGGGGGGTCGGGAGACCCAGTACTTC; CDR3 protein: CASRRGGRETQYF
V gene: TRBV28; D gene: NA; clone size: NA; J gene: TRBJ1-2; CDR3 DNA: TGTGCCAGCAGTTTATCGGGTAACTATGGCTACACCTTC; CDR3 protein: CASSLSGNYGYTF
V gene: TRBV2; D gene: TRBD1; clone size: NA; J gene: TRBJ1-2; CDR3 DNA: TGTGCCAGCAGGAGGGACAGGGGGCCCTATGGCTACACCTTC; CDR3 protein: CASRRDRGPYGYTF
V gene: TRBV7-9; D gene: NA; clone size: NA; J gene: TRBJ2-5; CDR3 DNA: TGTGCCAGCAGCCCTCGAACAGGGCGAGAGACCCAGTACTTC; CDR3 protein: CASSPRTGRETQYF
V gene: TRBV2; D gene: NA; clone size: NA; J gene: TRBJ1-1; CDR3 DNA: TGTGCCACCCGAGACAGGAGTTCATTTGGCACTGAAGCTTTCTTT; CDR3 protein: CATRDRSSFGTEAFF
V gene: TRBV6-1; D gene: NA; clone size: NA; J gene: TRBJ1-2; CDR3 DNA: TGTGCCAGCAGTGAAAGTAGGGCGGGAGGCTACACCTTC; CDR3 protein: CASSESRAGGYTF
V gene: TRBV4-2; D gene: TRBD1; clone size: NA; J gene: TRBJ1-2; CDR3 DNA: TGTGCCAGCATCGACAGGGGAGGTGGCTACACCTTC; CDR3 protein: CASIDRGGGYTF
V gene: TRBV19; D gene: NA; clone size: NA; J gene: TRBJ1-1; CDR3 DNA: TGTGCCAGTAGTAAAACACAGGTAAACACTGAAGCTTTCTTT; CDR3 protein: CASSKTQVNTEAFF
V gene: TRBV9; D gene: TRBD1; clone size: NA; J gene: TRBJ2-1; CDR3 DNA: TGTGCCAGCAGCTACGACCAGGGGGCGCGAAATGAGCAGTTCTTC; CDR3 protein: CASSYDQGARNEQFF
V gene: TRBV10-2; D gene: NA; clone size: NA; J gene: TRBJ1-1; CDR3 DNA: TGCGCCAGCAGTGATGTAGGGGGACGGCCTGAAGCTTTCTTT; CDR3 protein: CASSDVGGRPEAFF
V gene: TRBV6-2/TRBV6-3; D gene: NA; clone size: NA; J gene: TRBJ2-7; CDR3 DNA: TGTGCCAGCAGTTACACCCGACAGTCCGAGCAGTACTTC; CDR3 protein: CASSYTRQSEQYF
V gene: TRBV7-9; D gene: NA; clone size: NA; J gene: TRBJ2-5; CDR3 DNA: TGTGCCAGCGGCGGAGGAGCCGAGACCCAGTACTTC; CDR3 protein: CASGGGAETQYF
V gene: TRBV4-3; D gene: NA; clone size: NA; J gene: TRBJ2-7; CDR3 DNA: TGCGCCAGCAGCCAAGCAAGACTAGACGGGATCTCCTACGAGCAGTACTTC; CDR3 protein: CASSQARLDGISYEQYF
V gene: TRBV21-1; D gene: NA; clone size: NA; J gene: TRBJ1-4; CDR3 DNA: TGTGCCAGCACTAACTTTTTCTCGGGGGGGGAAAAACTGTTTTTT; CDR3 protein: CASTNFFSGGEKLFF
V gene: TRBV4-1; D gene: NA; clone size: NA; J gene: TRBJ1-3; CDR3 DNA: TGCGCCAGCAGCCAAGATGAAACTCTAGGAAACACCATATATTTT; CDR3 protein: CASSQDETLGNTIYF